This TCR beta chain emerged from a study of CXCR3-negative and CXCR3-positive naive CD8 T cells. The libraries of TRB cDNA were constructed through 5' RACE using UMI labels. TCRdb re-called the 5' RACE reads and catalogs CDR3 proteins one per entry, DNA excluded. The sample totals 43,000 or so distinct CDR3 sequences. The specimen sequenced was memory CD8+ T cells from blood. This TCR derives from a human donor in good health. Some clones in this sample may be carry-over from other donors' samples.

This CDR3 reads CASSYGGGGDNEQFF. J is TRBJ2-1 and V is TRBV6-5; TCRdb indicates TRBD2, and absent DNA this call remains unverified. This CDR3 is built from 15 residues. Germline loops: CDR1 MNHEY, CDR2 SVGAGI.